The rows below give T cell receptor beta chains drawn from one sample of a study of CD8 T cells in ankylosing spondylitis. TCRdb re-called the 5' RACE reads with MiXCR, one entry per CDR3 protein. The sample holds about 540,000 distinct CDR3 sequences; 12% are singletons and the top ten take about 6.8%. Material: blood, either unsorted or a sorted T cell fraction (not recorded which). The receptors stem from a male donor with ankylosing spondylitis. CDR3s leave out the opening cysteine and the closing phenylalanine or tryptophan. Each record gives: D gene, J gene, V gene, CDR3 protein. D genes are given only for firm matches.

D: .
J: TRBJ2-3
V: TRBV11-2
CDR3: ASSLLVFTDTQY

D: TRBD1
J: TRBJ1-1
V: TRBV20-1
CDR3: SARDREGNTEAF

D: .
J: TRBJ1-6
V: TRBV3-1
CDR3: ASSQTGYTLH

D: TRBD1
J: TRBJ1-2
V: TRBV29-1
CDR3: SVFGTASNYGYT

D: .
J: TRBJ2-1
V: TRBV5-1
CDR3: ASSLDGQAYNEQF

D: .
J: TRBJ2-3
V: TRBV27
CDR3: ASSFGQGWADTQY

D: TRBD1
J: TRBJ1-1
V: TRBV12-3/TRBV12-4
CDR3: ASSPLGQGVNTEAF

D: .
J: TRBJ2-5
V: TRBV12-3/TRBV12-4
CDR3: ASSLVKKETQY

D: .
J: TRBJ1-1
V: TRBV13
CDR3: ASSSDLEGTEAF

D: .
J: TRBJ2-3
V: TRBV7-9
CDR3: ASSQGPAGTDTQY

D: .
J: TRBJ2-7
V: TRBV4-1
CDR3: ASGKRAGEPYEQY

D: .
J: TRBJ1-1
V: TRBV20-1
CDR3: SASQPDLNTEAF

D: TRBD1
J: TRBJ2-7
V: TRBV5-1
CDR3: ASSATGQGNYEQY

D: .
J: TRBJ1-2
V: TRBV20-1
CDR3: SARPGPNYGYT

D: .
J: TRBJ2-7
V: TRBV19
CDR3: ASSILWDIAEQY

D: .
J: TRBJ2-2
V: TRBV5-1
CDR3: ASSWEGDTGELF

D: TRBD1
J: TRBJ1-2
V: TRBV14
CDR3: ASSQTGQGAYYGYT

D: .
J: TRBJ2-2
V: TRBV4-2
CDR3: ASSQEYDRLTGELF

D: .
J: TRBJ2-3
V: TRBV15
CDR3: ATSRSYTDTQY

D: TRBD2
J: TRBJ2-3
V: TRBV20-1
CDR3: SAGREVGTDTQY

D: TRBD2
J: TRBJ2-2
V: TRBV29-1
CDR3: SARRGGPSTGELF

D: .
J: TRBJ2-4
V: TRBV12-3/TRBV12-4
CDR3: ASSLGGGDLAKNIQY

D: .
J: TRBJ1-1
V: TRBV4-1
CDR3: ASRGLAEAF

D: .
J: TRBJ2-2
V: TRBV29-1
CDR3: STPDTMNTGELF

D: .
J: TRBJ2-1
V: TRBV15
CDR3: ATSREALARDEQF

D: .
J: TRBJ1-1
V: TRBV7-2
CDR3: ASSLAAGVNTEAF

D: TRBD1
J: TRBJ2-1
V: TRBV11-2
CDR3: ASSLAYRDRVPF

D: .
J: TRBJ1-1
V: TRBV5-1
CDR3: ASSFDGQANTEAF

D: TRBD2
J: TRBJ2-1
V: TRBV15
CDR3: ATSRTSGVNEQF

D: TRBD2
J: TRBJ2-1
V: TRBV11-3
CDR3: ASSRSAGGPGNEQF

D: TRBD1
J: TRBJ1-5
V: TRBV3-1
CDR3: ASSQNGQGESQPQH

D: .
J: TRBJ1-1
V: TRBV29-1
CDR3: SVEPGHKNTEAF

D: .
J: TRBJ2-3
V: TRBV29-1
CDR3: SVVGGNTDTQY

D: .
J: TRBJ1-6
V: TRBV12-3/TRBV12-4
CDR3: ASSPRLSSGTAPLH

D: .
J: TRBJ2-1
V: TRBV7-9
CDR3: ASSLDGLINEQF

D: .
J: TRBJ1-2
V: TRBV7-9
CDR3: ASTQDGVQNYGYT

D: .
J: TRBJ2-6
V: TRBV11-2
CDR3: ASSLPSRNSGANVLT